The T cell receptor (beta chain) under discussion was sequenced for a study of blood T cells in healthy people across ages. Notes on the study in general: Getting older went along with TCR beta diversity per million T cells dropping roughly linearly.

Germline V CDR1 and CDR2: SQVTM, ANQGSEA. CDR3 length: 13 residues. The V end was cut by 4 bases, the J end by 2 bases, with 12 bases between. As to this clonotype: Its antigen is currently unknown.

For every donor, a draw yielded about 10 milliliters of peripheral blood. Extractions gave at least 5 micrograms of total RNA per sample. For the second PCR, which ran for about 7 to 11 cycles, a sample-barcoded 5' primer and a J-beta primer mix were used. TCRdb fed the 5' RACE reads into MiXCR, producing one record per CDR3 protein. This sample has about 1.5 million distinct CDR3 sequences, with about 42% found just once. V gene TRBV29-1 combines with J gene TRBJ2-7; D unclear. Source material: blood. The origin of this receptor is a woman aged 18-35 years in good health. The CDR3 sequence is CSVVETYPYEQYF. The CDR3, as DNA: TGCAGCGTTGTCGAGACGTACCCCTACGAGCAGTACTTC.